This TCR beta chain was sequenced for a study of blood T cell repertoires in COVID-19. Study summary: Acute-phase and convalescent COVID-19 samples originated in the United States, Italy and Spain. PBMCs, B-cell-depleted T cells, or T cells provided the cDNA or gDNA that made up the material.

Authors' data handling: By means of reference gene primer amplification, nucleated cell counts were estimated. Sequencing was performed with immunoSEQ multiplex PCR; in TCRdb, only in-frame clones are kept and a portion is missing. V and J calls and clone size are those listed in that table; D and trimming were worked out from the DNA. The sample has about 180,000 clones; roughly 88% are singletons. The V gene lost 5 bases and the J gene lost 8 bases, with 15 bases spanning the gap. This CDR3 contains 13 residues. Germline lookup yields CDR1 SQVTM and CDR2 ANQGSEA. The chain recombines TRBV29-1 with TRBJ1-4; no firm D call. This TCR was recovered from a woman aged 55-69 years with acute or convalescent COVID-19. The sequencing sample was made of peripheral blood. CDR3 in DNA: TGCAGCGTTAACATCGGGTTGGAGGAAAAACTGTTTTTT. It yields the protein CSVNIGLEEKLFF.